This T cell receptor (beta chain) was identified during a study of T cell responses to AZD1222 COVID-19 vaccine. General observations from the study: In a largely white British group with more females than males, clonal diversity was possibly underestimated.

Comment on this clone: The antigen is not known.

Clones were read by immunoSEQ multiplex PCR, and TCRdb kept only the in-frame ones, dropping some. The top ten clones hold approximately 7% of a sample with over 65,000 clones, approximately 87% of them seen once. Trimming took 5 bases from V and 3 from J, leaving 9 bases between them. Germline CDR1 and CDR2: SGHRS and YFSETQ. This CDR3 spans 14 amino acids. This sequence originates from an adult in good health. Sequencing was performed on peripheral blood, taken on day 0 of AZD1222 vaccination. This chain connects TRBV5-1 to TRBJ2-6; D gene ambiguous. CDR3 in DNA: TGCGCCAGCAGTGTGGTGGTTGGGGCCAACGTCCTGACTTTC. Protein: CASSVVVGANVLTF.